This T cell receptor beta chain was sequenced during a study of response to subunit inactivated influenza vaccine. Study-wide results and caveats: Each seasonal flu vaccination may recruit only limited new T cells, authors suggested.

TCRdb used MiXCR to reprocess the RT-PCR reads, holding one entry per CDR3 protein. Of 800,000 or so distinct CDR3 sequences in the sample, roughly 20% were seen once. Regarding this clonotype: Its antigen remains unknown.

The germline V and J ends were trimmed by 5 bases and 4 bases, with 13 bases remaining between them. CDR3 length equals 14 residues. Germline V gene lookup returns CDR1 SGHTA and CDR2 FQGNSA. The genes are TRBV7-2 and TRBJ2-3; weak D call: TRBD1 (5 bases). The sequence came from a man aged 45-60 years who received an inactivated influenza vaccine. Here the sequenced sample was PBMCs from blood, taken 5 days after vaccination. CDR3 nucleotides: TGTGCCAGCAGCCCCCAGACAGTTGCAGATACGCAGTATTTT. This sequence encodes CASSPQTVADTQYF.